This TCR beta chain was sequenced for a study of OX40 agonist ivuxolimab in advanced cancers. For the study at large: Among those treated, three patients had partial responses, one with hepatocellular carcinoma and two with cutaneous melanoma. Study-level findings and limits: Circulating CD4+ and CD8+ T cells showed clonal expansion by week 6 at 0.1 to 3.0 mg/kg. The expanded peripheral T cells' antigen specificity was not determined. Among patients with partial responses at 0.1-3.0 mg/kg, clonal expansion was among the lowest.

This table comes from immunoSEQ multiplex PCR, and its TCRdb copy is limited to in-frame clones, with some not included. In the table there are fewer than 45,000 clones, more than 85% of which are singletons. In the case of this clone: No antigen is known for it.

Germline CDR1 KGHSH, CDR2 LQKENI. The V and J ends lost 3 bases and 5 bases respectively, with 13 bases between them. The CDR3 contains 14 residues. The chain is built from TRBV18 and TRBJ1-1; possibly TRBD1 for D (6 bases). The sequencing here drew on CD4+ or CD8+ T cells sorted from blood, taken in a trial of the OX40 agonist ivuxolimab. The sequence derives from an adult with an advanced solid tumor such as melanoma, head and neck, liver or kidney cancer. The CDR3 nucleotides are TGTGCCAGCTCACCCAGGGGAGTCGGGACTGAAGCTTTCTTT. Translated, it gives CASSPRGVGTEAFF.